The following is a TCR beta chain sequence with its context. What antigen it recognizes has not been identified. No clone much larger than this one lies a single base away; base qualities are absent. The CDR3 regions of human TCRbeta chains were analyzed by immunosequencing. The original methods were these. TCRs in the repertoires were compared against a reference library of SARS-CoV-2-specific TCRs that had been generated with the MIRA antigen-specificity platform. Breadth was defined as the fraction of unique TCRs that were SARS-CoV-2-associated. Depth was defined as the fraction of total T cells that were SARS-CoV-2-associated. Using the MIRA data, each spike-specific TCR was mapped to the spike region that the TCR reacts to and placed in a CD4 or CD8 class. Log10-transformed breadth and depth values were compared by one-way ANOVA with Sidak's multiple comparisons tests. TCRdb took over this immuneACCESS table, retaining in-frame rearrangements with V and J assigned. Such tables are incomplete; in checked studies, under half of the missing clones stem from an unresolved V gene, and the remainder is unexplained. V, J and clone size are those of that table, while D and trimming were read from the DNA. This sample lists approximately 82,000 clones; 85% to 95% were detected once. Roughly 5% of the sample comes from the top ten.

This specimen's time point label, per the study, means: baseline before first vaccination. The vaccinee samples were drawn from two UK trials, COV001 and COV002, one of which was a single-blind randomized controlled phase 2/3 trial testing AZD1222 (ChAdOx1 nCoV-19) in healthy adults. Trial participant PBMC samples were collected at day 0 and day 28 after the second dose for TCRbeta chain sequencing. This sample stems from a study of T cell responses to AZD1222 COVID-19 vaccine (dated by TCRdb to the early 2020s). Notes on the research overall: AZD1222 recipients with second doses at about 4 weeks or about 12 weeks were pooled, because spike-specific TCR depth and breadth did not differ between schedules. TCR sequencing covered approximately 230 trial participants: about 210 given two doses of AZD1222 and about 26 given two doses of MenACWY control vaccine. Trial participants were enrolled into age subgroups of 18-55, 56-69 and 70-plus years, which contained about 150, 27 and 61 TCR-sequenced participants, respectively.

The CDR3 spans 12 residues, from the cysteine through the phenylalanine. Only CDR3 DNA remains: 36 bases, in frame from the first base. V is pared back by 6 bases and J by 8 bases, with 8 bases lying between the germline termini. Study-wide conclusions, independent of this receptor: The 56-69-year group was small, and its depth increase did not reach significance, likely because of low power. After two AZD1222 doses, both the breadth and the depth of spike-specific TCRs were significantly higher than at day 0 and than in MenACWY recipients. Conclusions about previously exposed vaccinees were limited because only a handful of AZD1222 recipients were SARS-CoV-2 seropositive at baseline. Because no samples from the day 14 peak response were available, repertoires could be characterized only after the peak T cell response. Reportedly, almost half of the unique spike-specific TCRs recognized epitopes lying outside the regions that are mutated in the B.1.351 and B.1.1.7 variants. The vaccine-associated CD4 TCRs covered the entire spike protein, and the dominant responses fell in regions 160-218 and 743-854. Participants were mostly white British and included more females than males, and it was suggested by the authors that clonal diversity may have been underestimated.

Sequences were derived from peripheral blood, sampled on day 0 of AZD1222 vaccination. This receptor was identified in an adult in good health. This sequence uses TRBV12-3 or TRBV12-4 and TRBJ1-6, and possibly TRBD1, on 5 matching bases. The base sequence is TGTGCCAGCAGGGGGGACTATTCACCCCTCCACTTT. Its coded protein is CASRGDYSPLHF.